Listed below are T cell receptor beta chains from one sample, sequenced in a study of T cell repertoires in cytomegalovirus infection. No cognate antigen is known for these TCRs. Each CDR3 protein gets one entry after TCRdb re-called the reads with MiXCR. The table has 640,000 or so distinct CDR3 sequences, around 31% seen once; the top ten hold 15% to 20%. Source: cultured PBMCs, taken from culture after CMV antigen stimulation. These receptors all stem from a human donor in good health (CMV status not recorded). Some clones in this sample may be carry-over from other donors' samples. Each CDR3 is given with its conserved first and last residue. A D gene is named only where the DNA matches it firmly. Some rows have no size entry. The others give once, few or many, or a class for an expanded clone.

TRBV7-2	-	-	17	TRBJ2-2	TGTGCCAGCAGCCTCTTTGGGGGAGGGGGGGGCACCGGGGAGCTGTTTTTT	CASSLFGGGGGTGELFF
TRBV7-9	-	-	16	TRBJ2-5	TGTGCCAGCAGCTTAGATCCGGGGATGGGGTCGGAGACCCAGTACTTC	CASSLDPGMGSETQYF
TRBV7-2	TRBD1	many	15	TRBJ2-3	TGTGCCAGCAGCCCCGACAGGGTTGGCGCAGATACGCAGTATTTT	CASSPDRVGADTQYF
TRBV10-2	-	-	16	TRBJ2-3	TGCGCCAGCACTCCCCAGGCCCCAAAAGTCGGAGATACGCAGTATTTT	CASTPQAPKVGDTQYF
TRBV6-1	-	few	16	TRBJ2-3	TGTGCCAGCAGGCCCCATTGGCAGGACCTCTCAGATACGCAGTATTTT	CASRPHWQDLSDTQYF
TRBV12-3/TRBV12-4	-	-	13	TRBJ1-1	TGTGCCAGCAGTAACAGGGCGAGCACTGAAGCTTTCTTT	CASSNRASTEAFF
TRBV7-9	-	few	11	TRBJ1-2	TGTGCCAGCAGCTTACCTCTCGGCTACACCTTC	CASSLPLGYTF
TRBV19	-	few	14	TRBJ2-2	TGTGCCAGTAGTATAGGCCGTATTGGCGGGGAGCTGTTTTTT	CASSIGRIGGELFF
TRBV20-1	-	-	15	TRBJ1-1	TGCAGTGCTAGAGATAGGCGGGGGTGGAACACTGAAGCTTTCTTT	CSARDRRGWNTEAFF
TRBV7-6	TRBD2	-	16	TRBJ2-1	TGTGCCAGCAGCCCTCGTGGTTTGGCGGGGGACAATGAGCAGTTCTTC	CASSPRGLAGDNEQFF
TRBV6-2/TRBV6-3	TRBD2	-	12	TRBJ2-3	TGTGCCAGCAGCCGGCGGGAGGGTACGCAGTATTTT	CASSRREGTQYF
TRBV7-8	TRBD1	many	17	TRBJ2-3	TGTGCCAGCAGCTTACGGCCCGGACAGGGGGCAGAAGATACGCAGTATTTT	CASSLRPGQGAEDTQYF
TRBV6-2/TRBV6-3	-	-	14	TRBJ2-7	TGTGCCAGCAGCGCCTCGAACTATCCCTACGAGCAGTACTTC	CASSASNYPYEQYF
TRBV29-1	-	-	11	TRBJ1-2	TGCAGCGTTGAAGAAGAGCCTGCCGAAACCTTC	CSVEEEPAETF
TRBV11-2	-	-	16	TRBJ2-3	TGTGCCAGCAGCTCCATCCAAAGGGGTAGCACAGATACGCAGTATTTT	CASSSIQRGSTDTQYF
TRBV25-1	TRBD1	-	14	TRBJ1-6	TGTGCCAGCAGTGGGCGGACAGGTCATTCACCCCTCCACTTT	CASSGRTGHSPLHF
TRBV12-3/TRBV12-4	TRBD1	-	14	TRBJ1-5	TGTGCCAGCAGTTGGGTACAGGGACAGCAGCCCCAGCATTTT	CASSWVQGQQPQHF
TRBV10-3	TRBD2	-	15	TRBJ2-3	TGTGCCATCAGTGATCTAGCGGGAACTACAGATACGCAGTATTTT	CAISDLAGTTDTQYF
TRBV4-1	-	-	15	TRBJ2-1	TGCGCCAGCAGCCAAGATCTCAGACCACACAATGAGCAGTTCTTC	CASSQDLRPHNEQFF
TRBV19	-	-	11	TRBJ1-2	TGTGCCAGTAGTATAAGAAATGGCTACACCTTC	CASSIRNGYTF
TRBV7-8	-	few	15	TRBJ2-1	TGTGCCAGCAGCCCTTGGGGTTGGCAATCCAATGAGCAGTTCTTC	CASSPWGWQSNEQFF
TRBV20-1	-	-	13	TRBJ2-5	TGCAGTGTTGACGGGGGGCGGCGAGAGACCCAGTACTTC	CSVDGGRRETQYF
TRBV20-1	-	-	13	TRBJ2-7	TGCAGTGCTCCTTCTACCAACTCCTACGAGCAGTACTTC	CSAPSTNSYEQYF
TRBV28	-	-	14	TRBJ1-6	TGTGCCAGCAGCCCCAGGGACCGCTATTCACCCCTCCACTTT	CASSPRDRYSPLHF
TRBV10-3	TRBD1	-	15	TRBJ2-1	TGTGCCATCAGTGAACGGGACAGGGGGGAGGATGAGCAGTTCTTC	CAISERDRGEDEQFF
TRBV18	TRBD2	-	17	TRBJ2-1	TGTGCCAGCTCAAATCCGGGACTAGCGACAGCACACAATGAGCAGTTCTTC	CASSNPGLATAHNEQFF
TRBV19	-	-	12	TRBJ1-1	TGTGCCAGTAGTATAGATCCGAGGGAAGCTTTCTTT	CASSIDPREAFF
TRBV27	-	-	15	TRBJ1-4	TGTGCCAGCAGTTTGAAGACCCGGGGCAATGAAAAACTGTTTTTT	CASSLKTRGNEKLFF
TRBV6-1	TRBD2	once	18	TRBJ2-3	TGTGCCAGCAGTCGACTAGCGGGGGGGCCAAGAGGTACAGATACGCAGTATTTT	CASSRLAGGPRGTDTQYF
TRBV7-9	-	-	14	TRBJ1-6	TGTGCCAGCAGCCTAGACCTCCCAGGGTCACCCCTCCACTTT	CASSLDLPGSPLHF
TRBV12-3/TRBV12-4	-	-	12	TRBJ1-2	TGTGCCAGCAGTCAAAGAGACATCGACTACACCTTC	CASSQRDIDYTF
TRBV20-1	-	few	14	TRBJ1-2	TGCAGTGCCCGCCTAGGGATTTTTAACTATGGCTACACCTTC	CSARLGIFNYGYTF
TRBV2	-	once	13	TRBJ1-5	TGTGCCAGCAGTGAGGGACAAGGGCGTCCCCAGCATTTT	CASSEGQGRPQHF
TRBV6-1	-	-	14	TRBJ2-5	TGTGCCAGCAGTGAAGCGGCGGGCCCAGAGACCCAGTACTTC	CASSEAAGPETQYF
TRBV11-2	-	-	13	TRBJ1-1	TGTGCCAGCAGAAACAGAAGGAACACTGAAGCTTTCTTT	CASRNRRNTEAFF
TRBV2	-	-	16	TRBJ2-1	TGTGCCAGCAGTGACGGGACCGGGAGCTCCTACAATGAGCAGTTCTTC	CASSDGTGSSYNEQFF
TRBV4-3	TRBD2	many	18	TRBJ2-3	TGCGCCAGCAGCCAAGATTTAGCGGGAGGGTTGTTGTCAGATACGCAGTATTTT	CASSQDLAGGLLSDTQYF
TRBV19	-	-	13	TRBJ2-1	TGTGCCAGTATTCAAAATCCCGGGAATGAGCAGTTCTTC	CASIQNPGNEQFF
TRBV4-1	-	-	15	TRBJ1-5	TGTGCCAGCAGCCAACGGGGAGGGCGCAATCAGCCCCAGCATTTT	CASSQRGGRNQPQHF
TRBV7-9	-	-	14	TRBJ2-3	TGTGCCAGCAGCTGGTTTAGAGGGGGGGATACGCAGTATTTT	CASSWFRGGDTQYF
TRBV7-2	TRBD2	few	17	TRBJ2-1	TGTGCCAGCAGCTCCTCGTCAGGTAGCGGGAGGTACAATGAGCAGTTCTTC	CASSSSSGSGRYNEQFF
TRBV28	TRBD1	few	11	TRBJ1-6	TGTGCCAGCAGTTTGGGGACAGCCCTCCACTTT	CASSLGTALHF
TRBV12-3/TRBV12-4	TRBD2	-	18	TRBJ2-5	TGTGCCAGCAGTTTGCGAGGGTCACTAGCGGGGTGCCCAGAGACCCAGTACTTC	CASSLRGSLAGCPETQYF
TRBV6-5	-	few	17	TRBJ1-6	TGTGCCAGCAGTTACATTGGAGACTCGGGCTCTGGGTCACCCCTCCACTTT	CASSYIGDSGSGSPLHF
TRBV4-1	-	-	14	TRBJ2-7	TGCGCCAGCAGCATCGAACAGGGTTGGCGCGAGCAGTACTTC	CASSIEQGWREQYF
TRBV2	TRBD2	-	15	TRBJ2-1	TGTGCCAGCAGTCGTAGCGGGATCTCCTACAATGAGCAGTTCTTC	CASSRSGISYNEQFF
TRBV14	-	-	14	TRBJ2-5	TGTGCCAGCAGCCAAACTGAAGATCAAGAGACCCAGTACTTC	CASSQTEDQETQYF
TRBV19	TRBD2	few	14	TRBJ2-7	TGTGCCAGTAGAAAAACTAGCGGGAACTACGAGCAGTACTTC	CASRKTSGNYEQYF
TRBV4-1	TRBD2	-	15	TRBJ2-1	TGCGCCAGACCTTGGGACTACAGCTCCTACAATGAGCAGTTCTTC	CARPWDYSSYNEQFF
TRBV12-3/TRBV12-4	TRBD1	-	16	TRBJ2-5	TGTGCCAGCAGTTCCTCGGGACAGGGGAGCCAAGAGACCCAGTACTTC	CASSSSGQGSQETQYF
TRBV7-2	TRBD2	-	16	TRBJ2-1	TGTGCCAGCCATAGGGGGAGACTAGCGGGACGGGTTGAGCAGTTATTC	CASHRGRLAGRVEQLF
TRBV2	-	-	16	TRBJ1-2	TGTGCCAGCAGTGAAAGGTATAGGACAGCCGGCTCGAGCTACACCTTC	CASSERYRTAGSSYTF
TRBV4-1	TRBD2	-	17	TRBJ2-1	TGCGCCAGCAGCCAAGGTAGTGTAGCGGGGCCTACGGATGAGCAGTTCTTC	CASSQGSVAGPTDEQFF
TRBV10-2	TRBD2	once	17	TRBJ2-1	TGCGCCAGCAGTGGGCCACCTAGCGGGGGGGCCTACAATGAGCAGTTCTTC	CASSGPPSGGAYNEQFF
TRBV7-2	-	many	15	TRBJ2-7	TGTGCCAGCAGCTTAGACCGGGCGGGACACGAGGGACAGTACTTC	CASSLDRAGHEGQYF
TRBV3-1	-	-	14	TRBJ1-2	TGTGCCAGCAGCCAAGTGGGGGCGGAGAGTGGCTACACCTTC	CASSQVGAESGYTF
TRBV12-3/TRBV12-4	-	-	14	TRBJ2-7	TGTGCCAGCAGTCCTACCGGGACATTCTACGAGCAGTACTTC	CASSPTGTFYEQYF
TRBV7-2	-	few	14	TRBJ2-3	TGTGCCAGCAGCTTAGTAGATGGCGCAGATACGCAGTATTTT	CASSLVDGADTQYF
TRBV4-3	TRBD2	-	15	TRBJ2-5	TGCGCCAGCAGCCCTCGGGGGCTAGCGGGAGGGACCCAGTACTTC	CASSPRGLAGGTQYF
TRBV20-1	TRBD1	-	15	TRBJ1-1	TGCAGTGCTATGGGACAGACGGGCGTGAACACTGAAGCTTTCTTT	CSAMGQTGVNTEAFF